This T cell receptor (beta chain) was identified in a study of T cell clonotyping in hematopoietic cell transplantation. This CDR3 is built from 15 residues. V was shortened by 6 bases and J by 1 base, with 14 bases between the two germline ends. CDR1 is LNHDA, CDR2 SQIVND, per germline (reference sequence). Time point here: recipient sample about 28 days before transplant, after cytoreduction. Measured with immunoSEQ multiplex PCR; TCRdb has only the in-frame clones, and not every one. The sample gives about 36,000 clones, 95% of which show up once; around 1.6% is in the top ten. The chain couples TRBV19 to TRBJ2-3; D is uncertain. The input for sequencing was peripheral blood mononuclear cells, taken before stem cell transplant. This receptor was obtained from a man aged 35-49 years with chronic myeloid leukemia. Some clones in this sample may be carry-over from other donors' samples. The CDR3 region is CASSDQGYGTDTQYF. In DNA, the CDR3 is TGTGCCAGTAGCGATCAAGGTTACGGCACAGATACGCAGTATTTT.